Each of the 23 T cell receptor beta chains below was sequenced from the same sample in a study of CD8 T cells in Susac syndrome. It was with random hexamers that roughly 0.45 to 1 ug RNA was reverse transcribed. Each CDR3 protein is one row after TCRdb ran MiXCR on the immunoSEQ multiplex PCR reads. The data contain approximately 50,000 distinct CDR3 sequences, 95% of them singletons. Specimen: CD8+ T cells from PBMCs. The source is a human donor with Susac syndrome.

The V gene is TRBV6-4, the J gene TRBJ2-7; D might be TRBD1 (6 bases). The V and J ends lost 3 bases and 2 bases respectively, with 14 bases between them. Germline lookup yields CDR1 MRHNA and CDR2 SNTAGT. This CDR3 region has 15 residues. This chain's CDR3 is CASSDPTGETYEQYF. CDR3 coding DNA: TGTGCCAGCAGTGATCCGACAGGAGAAACCTACGAGCAGTACTTC.

J is TRBJ2-7 and V is TRBV18; 8 positions match TRBD2. This CDR3 region has 15 residues. Germline CDR1 and CDR2: KGHSH and LQKENI. With V trimmed by 3 bases and J by 5 bases, 9 bases remained unmatched. The CDR3 nucleotides read TGTGCCAGCTCACCTGCGGGGGGCGCGGGGAACGAGCAGTACTTC. Amino acid sequence: CASSPAGGAGNEQYF. The variable domain in full, completed from reference TRBV18 and TRBJ2-7, reads NAGVMQNPRHLVRRRGQEARLRCSPMKGHSHVYWYRQLPEEGLKFMVYLQKENIIDESGMPKERFSAEFPKEGPSILRIQQVVRGDSAAYFCASSPAGGAGNEQYFGPGTRLTVT.

The chain employs TRBV29-1 and TRBJ2-1; no clear D gene. The CDR3 is 12 amino acids. Per germline, CDR1 SQVTM and CDR2 ANQGSEA. Trimming removed 2 bases at V and 4 bases at J, with 6 bases between. The CDR3 spells CSVETRYNEQFF. The CDR3 region has the DNA TGCAGCGTTGAAACCCGGTACAATGAGCAGTTCTTC.

J is TRBJ2-1 and V is TRBV11-2, with TRBD2 identical over 12 bases. This CDR3 comprises 18 residues. Germline values: CDR1 SGHAT, CDR2 FQNNGV. V trimming: 4 bases; J trimming: 2 bases; junction bases outside the gene matches: 9. The CDR3 sequence: CASSSKLTSGGPYNEQFF. The CDR3 DNA sequence: TGTGCCAGCAGCTCGAAGCTGACTAGCGGGGGCCCCTACAATGAGCAGTTCTTC.

The chain combines TRBV6-1 with TRBJ1-5; 9 bases line up with TRBD1. Germline V CDR1 and CDR2: MNHNS, SASEGT. V lost 0 bases to trimming and J lost 0 bases; unmatched junction nucleotides: 12. There are 20 residues in the CDR3. CDR3 in amino acids: CASSEAGTGLWQDSNQPQHF. In DNA, the CDR3 is TGTGCCAGCAGTGAAGCTGGGACAGGGTTATGGCAGGATAGCAATCAGCCCCAGCATTTT.

The chain employs TRBV28 and TRBJ2-1; D is undetermined. Deletions cut 4 bases from V and 5 bases from J, with 12 bases between. Germline V CDR1 and CDR2: MDHEN, SYDVKM. The CDR3 is made up of 14 amino acids. CDR3 bases: TGTGCCAGCAGTTACGGTTCTTTCGACAATGAGCAGTTCTTC. It yields the protein CASSYGSFDNEQFF.

CDR3 DNA: TGTGCCATCAGTGGGGTGGTGACGTCTGGTTACGAGCAGTACTTC. Amino acid sequence: CAISGVVTSGYEQYF. The chain joins TRBV10-3 to TRBJ2-7; no clear D. Trimming left V 4 bases short and J 4 bases short, with 17 bases between. This CDR3 is 15 amino acids long. Germline V gives CDR1 ENHRY, CDR2 SYGVKD.

This clonotype was seen only once. J is TRBJ1-2 and V is TRBV7-9, with 7 nucleotides matching TRBD1. CDR3 length: 14 residues. The V gene's germline CDR1 is SEHNR and CDR2 FQNEAQ (reference sequence). Trimming at V came to 3 bases and at J to 6 bases, leaving 7 bases not matched to a gene. The CDR3 sequence is CASSLATGKDGYTF. CDR3 nucleotide sequence: TGTGCCAGCAGCTTGGCGACAGGGAAGGATGGCTACACCTTC.

The chain has TRBV7-3 and TRBJ2-3; 13 bases align to TRBD2. There are 18 residues in the CDR3. Trimming at V came to 5 bases and at J to 5 bases, leaving 13 bases not matched to a gene. The germline V gene has CDR1 SGHTA and CDR2 FQGTGA. CDR3 residues: CASSPTHTSGGVVDTQYF. CDR3 bases: TGTGCCAGCAGCCCTACCCATACTAGCGGGGGGGTGGTAGATACGCAGTATTTT.

The rearrangement joins TRBV9 to TRBJ2-3; D possibly corresponds to TRBD1 (6 bases). The CDR3 sequence is 14 residues long. Germline V lookup: CDR1 SGDLS, CDR2 YYNGEE. V lost 3 bases to trimming and J lost 6 bases, with 14 bases between them. The CDR3 coding sequence is TGTGCCAGCAGCGAATTAGGGGGTGGGGATACGCAGTATTTT. It encodes CASSELGGGDTQYF.

The chain is built from TRBV15 and TRBJ1-6; possible D gene TRBD1, 6 bases. The CDR3 length is 14 residues. The germline V gene has CDR1 LNHNV and CDR2 YYDKDF (reference sequence). Trimming took off 0 bases at V and 10 bases at J, with 10 bases between the two ends. Written as DNA, the CDR3 is TGTGCCACCAGCAGAGACAGGGGAAGCTCACCCCTCCACTTT. Translated, it gives CATSRDRGSSPLHF.

The chain couples TRBV5-1 to TRBJ2-5, with D possibly matching TRBD2 (7 bases). Germline CDR1 and CDR2: SGHRS and YFSETQ. This CDR3 region has 16 residues. Between the trimmed V and J ends, which lost 1 base and 2 bases, there was a span of 15 bases. CDR3 sequence (DNA): TGCGCCAGCAGCTTGTGGGGAGGGGGAATGCAAGAGACCCAGTACTTC. It translates to CASSLWGGGMQETQYF.

The rearrangement joins TRBV2 to TRBJ1-4; D perhaps matches TRBD1 (5 bases). Germline-derived CDR1 and CDR2 are SNHLY and FYNNEI. The CDR3 totals 15 residues. V gave up 3 bases and J gave up 0 bases, with 8 bases separating them. CDR3 coding DNA: TGTGCCAGCAGTGATGGGGCCTCAACTAATGAAAAACTGTTTTTT. Amino acid sequence: CASSDGASTNEKLFF.

This clonotype is a singleton in its sample. The rearrangement uses TRBV6-5 and TRBJ2-6; D is unclear. V lost 4 bases, J lost 0 bases, and 4 bases lay in between. The CDR3 length is 14 residues. Germline CDR1 reads MNHEY; CDR2 reads SVGAGI. The CDR3 nucleotides read TGTGCCAGCAGTTTGGCCTCTGGGGCCAACGTCCTGACTTTC. It translates to CASSLASGANVLTF.

This clonotype appeared a single time. The CDR3, as DNA: TGTGCCAGCACCCAGACCAAGGGGGCTGGCGGCTACACCTTC. Amino acids: CASTQTKGAGGYTF. The V call is TRBV28, the J call TRBJ1-2, with 7 positions matching TRBD1. The CDR3 is made up of 14 amino acids. Trimming at V came to 7 bases and at J to 8 bases, leaving 13 bases not matched to a gene. Germline CDR1 and CDR2: MDHEN and SYDVKM.

This chain joins TRBV7-3 and TRBJ1-2; no definite D call. The germline gives CDR1 SGHTA, CDR2 FQGTGA. This CDR3 region has 13 residues. Trimming cost V 5 bases and J 4 bases, with 11 bases left between them. In DNA form, the CDR3 reads TGTGCCAGCAGCCAAATGGGGTCCTATGGCTACACCTTC. It yields the protein CASSQMGSYGYTF.

This chain joins TRBV20-1 and TRBJ2-2, with D unclear. V was cut by 5 bases and J by 1 base, with 8 bases left in between. The germline gives CDR1 DFQATT, CDR2 SNEGSKA (reference sequence). This CDR3 contains 13 residues. As DNA, the CDR3 is TGCAGTGCTGATCGACAGAACACCGGGGAGCTGTTTTTT. As protein: CSADRQNTGELFF.

This chain connects TRBV12-3 or TRBV12-4 to TRBJ1-5; 7 bases line up with TRBD1. The CDR3 spans 16 residues. V trimming: 3 bases; J trimming: 0 bases; junction bases outside the gene matches: 5. The CDR3 here is CASSFRGEYSNQPQHF. The DNA of the CDR3 is TGTGCCAGCAGTTTCAGGGGGGAGTATAGCAATCAGCCCCAGCATTTT.

The chain is built from TRBV30 and TRBJ1-5; 10 bases match TRBD1. Germline loops: CDR1 GTSNPN, CDR2 SVGIG (reference sequence). The CDR3 is 17 residues long. The trim removed 0 bases at V and 1 base at J, leaving 6 bases unmatched. The CDR3 spells CAWSVQGTGESNQPQHF. In DNA form, the CDR3 reads TGTGCCTGGAGTGTACAAGGGACAGGGGAGAGCAATCAGCCCCAGCATTTT.

The V gene is TRBV12-5, the J gene TRBJ2-1; the match to TRBD2 covers 9 bases. V shed 5 bases, J shed 6 bases, and the junction held 8 bases outside the gene matches. Germline V gene sequence: CDR1 LGHNT, CDR2 FRNRAP. The CDR3 runs to 15 residues. The chain's CDR3 is CASGPVAGGRNEQFF. The DNA for the CDR3 is TGTGCTAGTGGTCCCGTGGCGGGGGGGCGCAATGAGCAGTTCTTC.

The chain couples TRBV7-9 to TRBJ1-3, with D possibly TRBD1 on 6 matching bases. Germline V gene data show CDR1 as SEHNR and CDR2 as FQNEAQ (reference sequence). Trimming removed 4 bases from V and 4 bases from J, with 11 bases in between. The CDR3 has 14 amino acids. The CDR3 here is CASSSRGAGNTIYF. The CDR3 DNA sequence: TGTGCCAGCAGCTCACGGGGGGCCGGAAACACCATATATTTT.

This clonotype is a singleton in its sample. In nucleotides, the CDR3 is TGTGCCAGCAGTTTAAATGGGGGCTACGAGCAGTACTTC. Protein: CASSLNGGYEQYF. This chain connects TRBV7-9 to TRBJ2-7, with D perhaps assigned TRBD1 or TRBD2 (5 bases each). The V end lost 6 bases, the J end lost 3 bases, and 12 bases lay between the germline ends. The CDR3 loop spans 13 amino acids. Germline CDR1 reads SEHNR; CDR2 reads FQNEAQ (reference sequence).

The chain carries TRBV7-3 and TRBJ2-7, with TRBD1 identical over 10 bases. V shed 5 bases, J shed 3 bases, and the junction held 4 bases outside the gene matches. Germline V CDR1 and CDR2: SGHTA, FQGTGA. The CDR3 is made up of 14 amino acids. This chain's CDR3 is CASSPGQGDYEQYF. The CDR3 DNA is TGTGCCAGCAGCCCTGGACAGGGGGACTACGAGCAGTACTTC.